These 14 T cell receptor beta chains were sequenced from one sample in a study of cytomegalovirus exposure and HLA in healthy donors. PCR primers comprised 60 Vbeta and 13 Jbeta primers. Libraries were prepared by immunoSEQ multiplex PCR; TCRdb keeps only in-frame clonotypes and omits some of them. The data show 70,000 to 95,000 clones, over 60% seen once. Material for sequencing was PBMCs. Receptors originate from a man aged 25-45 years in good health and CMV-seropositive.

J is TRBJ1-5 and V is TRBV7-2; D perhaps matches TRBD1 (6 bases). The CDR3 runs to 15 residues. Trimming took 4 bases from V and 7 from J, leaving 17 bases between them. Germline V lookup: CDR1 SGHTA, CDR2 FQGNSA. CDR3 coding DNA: TGTGCCAGCAGCTCACCGGACAGCGGATTGCAGCCCCAGCATTTT. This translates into CASSSPDSGLQPQHF.

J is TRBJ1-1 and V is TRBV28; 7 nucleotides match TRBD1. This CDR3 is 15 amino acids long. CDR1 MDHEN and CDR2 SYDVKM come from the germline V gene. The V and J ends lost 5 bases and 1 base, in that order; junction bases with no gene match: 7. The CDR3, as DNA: TGTGCCAGCAGTACCCTCGGGACAGCGAACACTGAAGCTTTCTTT. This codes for CASSTLGTANTEAFF. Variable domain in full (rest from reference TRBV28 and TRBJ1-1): DVKVTQSSRYLVKRTGEKVFLECVQDMDHENMFWYRQDPGLGLRLIYFSYDVKMKEKGDIPEGYSVSREKKERFSLILESASTNQTSMYLCASSTLGTANTEAFFGQGTRLTVV.

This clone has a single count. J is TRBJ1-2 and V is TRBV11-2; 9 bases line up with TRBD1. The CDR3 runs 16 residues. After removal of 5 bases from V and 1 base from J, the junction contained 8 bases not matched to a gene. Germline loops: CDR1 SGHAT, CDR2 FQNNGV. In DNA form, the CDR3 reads TGTGCCAGCAGCCCGGGACAGGGAGGGGGTAACTATGGCTACACCTTC. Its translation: CASSPGQGGGNYGYTF. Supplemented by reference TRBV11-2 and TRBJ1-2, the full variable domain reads EAGVAQSPRYKIIEKRQSVAFWCNPISGHATLYWYQQILGQGPKLLIQFQNNGVVDDSQLPKDRFSAERLKGVDSTLKIQPAKLEDSAVYLCASSPGQGGGNYGYTFGSGTRLTVV.

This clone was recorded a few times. The CDR3, as DNA: TGTGCCAGCAGCATGCCAGGGGTGAACACTGAAGCTTTCTTT. Its translation: CASSMPGVNTEAFF. This chain joins TRBV7-2 and TRBJ1-1; perhaps TRBD1 as D (6 bases). The CDR3 sequence is 14 residues long. Deletions cut 5 bases from V and 0 bases from J, with 10 bases between. The germline V gene encodes CDR1 SGHTA and CDR2 FQGNSA. Based on the CDR3 plus reference TRBV7-2 and TRBJ1-1, the full variable domain is GAGVSQSPSNKVTEKGKDVELRCDPISGHTALYWYRQSLGQGLEFLIYFQGNSAPDKSGLPSDRFSAERTGGSVSTLTIQRTQQEDSAVYLCASSMPGVNTEAFFGQGTRLTVV.

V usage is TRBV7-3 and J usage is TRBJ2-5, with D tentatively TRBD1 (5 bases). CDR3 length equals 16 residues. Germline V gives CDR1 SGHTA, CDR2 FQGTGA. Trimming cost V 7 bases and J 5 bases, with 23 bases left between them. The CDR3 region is CASNNRYRCRLETQYF. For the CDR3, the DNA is TGTGCCAGCAACAATAGGTACAGGTGTCGTTTGGAGACCCAGTACTTC.

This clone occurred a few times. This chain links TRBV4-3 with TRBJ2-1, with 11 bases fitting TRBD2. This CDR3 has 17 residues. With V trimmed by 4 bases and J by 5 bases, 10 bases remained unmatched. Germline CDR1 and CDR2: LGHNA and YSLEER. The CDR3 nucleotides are TGCGCCAGCAGCCTATCCCACCTAGCGGGGGGTCACAATGAGCAGTTCTTC. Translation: CASSLSHLAGGHNEQFF.

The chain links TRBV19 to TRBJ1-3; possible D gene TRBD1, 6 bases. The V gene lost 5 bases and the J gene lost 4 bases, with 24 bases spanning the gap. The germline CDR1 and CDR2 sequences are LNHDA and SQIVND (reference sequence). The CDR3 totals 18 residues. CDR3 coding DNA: TGTGCCAGTAGTTCAACCGGGACACTCATAGGAGCCGGAAACACCATATATTTT. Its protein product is CASSSTGTLIGAGNTIYF.

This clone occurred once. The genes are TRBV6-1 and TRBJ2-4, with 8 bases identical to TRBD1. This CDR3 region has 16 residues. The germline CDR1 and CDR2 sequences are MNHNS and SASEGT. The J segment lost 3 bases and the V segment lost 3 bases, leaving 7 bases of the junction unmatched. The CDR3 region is CASSERTGIGKNIQYF. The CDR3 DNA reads TGTGCCAGCAGTGAGAGGACAGGGATTGGCAAAAACATTCAGTACTTC.

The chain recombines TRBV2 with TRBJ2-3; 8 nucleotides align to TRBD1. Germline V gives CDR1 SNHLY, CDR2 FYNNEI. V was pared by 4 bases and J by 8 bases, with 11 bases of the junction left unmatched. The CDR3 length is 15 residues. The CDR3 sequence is CASSGRDRGAPTQYF. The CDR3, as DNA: TGTGCCAGCAGTGGCCGAGACAGGGGTGCTCCTACGCAGTATTTT.

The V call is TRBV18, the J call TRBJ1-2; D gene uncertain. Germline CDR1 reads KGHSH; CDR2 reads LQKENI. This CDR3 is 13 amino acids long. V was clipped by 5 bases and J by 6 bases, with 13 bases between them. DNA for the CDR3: TGTGCCAGCTCAGAGCGGCAGGCAGATGGCTACACCTTC. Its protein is CASSERQADGYTF.

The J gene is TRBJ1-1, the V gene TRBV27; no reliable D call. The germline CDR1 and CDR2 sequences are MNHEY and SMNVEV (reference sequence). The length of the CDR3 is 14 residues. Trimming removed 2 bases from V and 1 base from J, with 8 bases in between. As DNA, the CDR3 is TGTGCCAGCAGTTTAATGACACCGAACACTGAAGCTTTCTTT. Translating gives CASSLMTPNTEAFF.

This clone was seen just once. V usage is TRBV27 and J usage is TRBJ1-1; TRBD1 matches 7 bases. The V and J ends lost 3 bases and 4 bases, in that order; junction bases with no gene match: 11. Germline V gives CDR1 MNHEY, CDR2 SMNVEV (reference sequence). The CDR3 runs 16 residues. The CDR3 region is CASSFYTGTEPTEAFF. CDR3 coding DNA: TGTGCCAGCAGTTTCTACACCGGGACAGAACCCACTGAAGCTTTCTTT.

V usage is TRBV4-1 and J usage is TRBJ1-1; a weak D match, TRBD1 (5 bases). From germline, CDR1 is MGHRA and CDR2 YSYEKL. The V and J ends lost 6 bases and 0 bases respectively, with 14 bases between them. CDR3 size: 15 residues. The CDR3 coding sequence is TGCGCCAGCAGGGCAGGGCCTGAAATGAACACTGAAGCTTTCTTT. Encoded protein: CASRAGPEMNTEAFF.

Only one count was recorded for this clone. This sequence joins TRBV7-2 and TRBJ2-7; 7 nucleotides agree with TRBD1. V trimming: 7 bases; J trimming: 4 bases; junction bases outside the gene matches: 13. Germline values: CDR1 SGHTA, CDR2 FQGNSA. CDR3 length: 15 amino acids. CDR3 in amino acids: CASTRRPGQSYEQYF. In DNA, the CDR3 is TGTGCCAGCACCCGGCGCCCGGGACAGTCGTACGAGCAGTACTTC. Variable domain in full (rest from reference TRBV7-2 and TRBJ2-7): GAGVSQSPSNKVTEKGKDVELRCDPISGHTALYWYRQSLGQGLEFLIYFQGNSAPDKSGLPSDRFSAERTGGSVSTLTIQRTQQEDSAVYLCASTRRPGQSYEQYFGPGTRLTVT.